Below, one T cell receptor beta chain is given with its context. The source of the sample is a study of blood T cell repertoires in COVID-19. Sequenced by immunoSEQ multiplex PCR; TCRdb stores in-frame clones only, minus some. The sample lists about 39,000 clones, approximately 85% seen once, with about 4.2% in the top ten. The sample taken for sequencing was peripheral blood. The TCR originated in a man between 60 and 75 years old with acute or convalescent COVID-19.

CDR3 in amino acids: CASSSPGLAGGETQYF. Here the CDR3 DNA reads TGCGCCAGCAGCTCCCCAGGACTAGCGGGAGGGGAGACCCAGTACTTC. The chain combines TRBV4-1 with TRBJ2-5; 15 bases line up with TRBD2. Germline assignment: CDR1 MGHRA and CDR2 YSYEKL. The CDR3 is 16 amino acids. Unmatched junction bases numbered 6, after V lost 5 bases and J lost 5 bases.